This T cell receptor (beta chain) was obtained from a study of blood T cell repertoires in COVID-19 (dated by TCRdb to 2018 to 2021). Turning to the overall study: The collaborator samples originated in the United States, Italy and Spain and spanned the acute and convalescent phases of COVID-19. The material from the prospective study consisted of cDNA or gDNA derived from T cells, B-cell-depleted T cells, or PBMCs. Deeply sampled blood TCRbeta repertoires from subjects exposed to, actively infected with, or recovered from COVID-19 were included in the dataset. A freely available public database, intended as a resource for researchers studying the immune response to SARS-CoV-2, is where the repertoires were released. The samples were drawn from two sources: the first 160 participants of the ongoing ImmuneRACE study, and approximately 1,300 subjects contributed by 6 global collaborators. The sample metadata nearly always contained a de-identified subject ID, COVID-19 status, age in years and sex. HLA class I and class II types, where available, came from metadata supplied by the sample provider rather than from assay-based typing.

The sample holds a few counts of this clone. Its antigen is not yet known. Per-base qualities were not stored, and no clone one base away is much larger. Here is what the overall study found, with its caveats: Clinical and demographic metadata were provided uncurated, with the amount varying by source and participant.

The immunoSEQ Assay, a bias-controlled multiplex PCR, was used to amplify TCRbeta CDR3 regions from genomic DNA. As for the authors' bioinformatics: The number of nucleated cells in each sample was estimated from the amplification of reference gene primers within the assay. Sequence reads were collapsed and filtered to measure the absolute abundance of every unique TCRbeta CDR3 rearrangement. For each sample, productive Simpson clonality was calculated as the square root of Simpson's diversity index across productive rearrangements. Entries here come from immuneACCESS through TCRdb and include only in-frame sequences with V and J called. Some clones fail to appear in such tables; in the studies checked, an unresolved V gene covers under half of the shortfall, and the cause of the remainder is unknown. The DNA was the basis for D and trimming; V, J and clone size are from that table. The sample includes roughly 80,000 clones, with around 76% observed a single time. In total, the top ten clones hold roughly 15% of the sample.

Collaborating institutions collected whole blood in K2EDTA tubes following their own protocols. For TCRbeta analysis, collaborators shipped samples as frozen whole blood, isolated PBMCs, or DNA extracted from either of those sample types. Reading from cysteine to phenylalanine, the CDR3 counts 16 amino acids. The sequence is cut down to CDR3 DNA, 48 bases in frame from base 1. In the germline V gene, CDR1 corresponds to SNHLY and CDR2 to FYNNEI. Relative to germline, V is missing 4 bases and J is missing 5 bases, with 7 bases of the junction outside any gene match. This receptor was taken from an older man with active or convalescent COVID-19. Here the chain combines TRBV2 and TRBJ2-3; 12 of the junction bases match TRBD2. Sequencing input: peripheral blood. The base sequence is TGTGCCAGCAGTGCACTACTAGCGGGGGGAAGAGATACGCAGTATTTT. It translates as CASSALLAGGRDTQYF.